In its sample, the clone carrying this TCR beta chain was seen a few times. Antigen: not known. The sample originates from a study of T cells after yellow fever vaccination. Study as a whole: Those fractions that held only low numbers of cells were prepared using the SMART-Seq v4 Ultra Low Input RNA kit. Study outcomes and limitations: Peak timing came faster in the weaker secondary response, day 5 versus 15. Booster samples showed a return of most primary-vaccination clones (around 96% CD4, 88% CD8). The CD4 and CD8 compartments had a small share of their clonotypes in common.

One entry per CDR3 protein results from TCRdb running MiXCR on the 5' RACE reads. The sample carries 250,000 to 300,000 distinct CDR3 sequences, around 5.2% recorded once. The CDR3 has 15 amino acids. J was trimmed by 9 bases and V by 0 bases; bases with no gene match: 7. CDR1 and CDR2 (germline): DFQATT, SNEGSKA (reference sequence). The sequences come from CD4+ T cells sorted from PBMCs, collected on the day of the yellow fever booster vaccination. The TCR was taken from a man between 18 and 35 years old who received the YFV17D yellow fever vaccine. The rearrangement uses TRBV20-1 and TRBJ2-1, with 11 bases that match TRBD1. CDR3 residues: CSARDPRTGGSEQFF. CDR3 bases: TGCAGTGCTAGAGATCCTCGGACAGGGGGCAGTGAGCAGTTCTTC.